This T cell receptor (beta chain) was obtained from a study of blood T cell repertoires in COVID-19. Only in-frame clones appear in the TCRdb table, and some are missing; sequencing was by immunoSEQ multiplex PCR. The table shows fewer than 650,000 clones, with 85% to 90% occurring only once. After removal of 6 bases from V and 1 base from J, the junction contained 10 bases not matched to a gene. Germline CDR1 SEHNR, CDR2 FQNEAQ (reference sequence). The CDR3 extends over 18 amino acids. The genes are TRBV7-9 and TRBJ2-5; 14 nucleotides match TRBD2. The sequence was collected from a woman in her 50s with COVID-19, enrolled during active disease. Sequencing used peripheral blood. In nucleotides, the CDR3 is TGTGCCAGCAGTCCGAAGACTAGCGGGGGGGCCGTCCAAGAGACCCAGTACTTC. This codes for CASSPKTSGGAVQETQYF.